This T cell receptor beta chain was obtained from a study of tumor and adjacent non-tumor tissue in lung cancer. Study summary: Aged about 31 to 85 years, patients included roughly eleven men and roughly 5 women with stage I to III disease. Whole-study findings and limits: Compared with tumor, normal lung showed significantly lower TCR diversity. In normal lung, the top 100 clones were significantly more dominant than in tumor.

CDR1 and CDR2 (germline): MNHNS, SASEGT. The CDR3 spans 15 residues. TCRbeta libraries were built with three rounds of nested PCR, modified from ARM-PCR. A single record per CDR3 protein comes from TCRdb applying MiXCR to the multiplex PCR reads. This sample has more than 55,000 distinct CDR3 sequences, with about 61% found just once. This sample's RNA came from whole unsorted tissue. More than 3 cm separated this lung sample from the edge of the tumor. This clonotype is a singleton in its sample. What it binds is not known. Its ends do not fully match the called genes, so a read error is possible. The rearrangement joins TRBV6-1 to TRBJ2-5; D perhaps matches TRBD1 (6 bases). Material: distant non-tumor lung tissue. The origin of this receptor is a man aged 70 or older with non-small cell lung cancer. CDR3 coding DNA: TGTGCCAGCGGATATAGCTGGGGGCTTCAAGAGACCGAGTACTTC. It yields the protein CASGYSWGLQETEYF.